Shown below are 22 T cell receptor beta chains from a single sample sequenced in a study of OX40 agonist ivuxolimab in advanced cancers. Library generation was performed with the immunoSEQ multiplex PCR assay. The immuneACCESS repertoire file appears here via TCRdb, limited to in-frame rearrangements. These files lack a portion of the clones; in checked studies, under half of the deficit traces to unresolved V genes, and the cause of the others is not known. The sample table holds some 42,000 clones, of which 85% to 90% were seen once. Under 5.5% of the sample is taken by the ten largest. Sample: CD4+ or CD8+ T cells sorted from blood, taken in a trial of the OX40 agonist ivuxolimab. The receptors derive from an adult with an advanced solid tumor such as melanoma, head and neck, liver or kidney cancer.

The chain carries TRBV7-9 and TRBJ1-1, with D hard to call. CDR3 length equals 15 residues. Germline CDR1 reads SEHNR; CDR2 reads FQNEAQ (reference sequence). Trimming cost V 2 bases and J 0 bases, with 10 bases left between them. CDR3 region: CASSLQVAVNTEAFF. The CDR3 DNA follows: TGTGCCAGCAGCTTACAGGTTGCAGTGAACACTGAAGCTTTCTTT. The complete variable domain, with remaining parts taken from reference TRBV7-9 and TRBJ1-1, reads DTGVSQNPRHKITKRGQNVTFRCDPISEHNRLYWYRQTLGQGPEFLTYFQNEAQLEKSRLLSDRFSAERPKGSFSTLEIQRTEQGDSAMYLCASSLQVAVNTEAFFGQGTRLTVV.

The chain uses TRBV6-1 and TRBJ1-5, with D possibly matching TRBD1 (5 bases). Between the trimmed V and J ends, which lost 2 bases and 2 bases, there was a span of 10 bases. Germline CDR1 and CDR2: MNHNS and SASEGT. The CDR3 length is 15 residues. The CDR3 reads CASSERGWGNQPQHF. The CDR3 nucleotides read TGTGCCAGCAGTGAACGGGGGTGGGGCAATCAGCCCCAGCATTTT.

The chain links TRBV5-4 to TRBJ2-1; tentatively, D is TRBD1 or TRBD2 (5 bases each). CDR1 is SGHNT and CDR2 is YYREEE in the germline V gene (reference sequence). This CDR3 region has 15 residues. The V end was cut by 4 bases, the J end by 6 bases, with 17 bases between. In DNA form, the CDR3 reads TGTGCCAGCAGCCCGAAGAGGGGATCGAGCAATGAGCAGTTCTTC. It translates to CASSPKRGSSNEQFF.

This rearrangement joins TRBV29-1 to TRBJ2-5; D is perhaps TRBD1 (6 bases). There are 12 residues in the CDR3. Trimming stripped 4 bases from V and 4 bases from J, with 10 bases between. CDR1 and CDR2 (germline): SQVTM, ANQGSEA. CDR3 sequence reads: CSVVQGGETQYF. For the CDR3, the DNA is TGCAGCGTTGTACAGGGCGGAGAGACCCAGTACTTC.

This chain links TRBV28 with TRBJ1-1; a weak D match, TRBD1 (5 bases). Germline CDR1 is MDHEN and CDR2 is SYDVKM. V was clipped by 5 bases and J by 4 bases, with 14 bases between them. The CDR3 covers 14 residues. The CDR3 DNA reads as TGTGCCAGCAGTATTCAGGGAGGAGGCACTGAAGCTTTCTTT. Encoded protein: CASSIQGGGTEAFF. Using reference TRBV28 and TRBJ1-1 for the parts outside the CDR3, the full variable domain is DVKVTQSSRYLVKRTGEKVFLECVQDMDHENMFWYRQDPGLGLRLIYFSYDVKMKEKGDIPEGYSVSREKKERFSLILESASTNQTSMYLCASSIQGGGTEAFFGQGTRLTVV.

The V gene is TRBV10-3, the J gene TRBJ1-2; 10 bases map to TRBD1. The ends lost 5 bases at V and 3 bases at J; junction bases unmatched: 3. This CDR3 spans 14 amino acids. Looked up from germline, CDR1 is ENHRY and CDR2 is SYGVKD. The CDR3 coding sequence is TGTGCCATCAGTCCAGGGACAGGGGACTATGGCTACACCTTC. Its protein is CAISPGTGDYGYTF.

Only one count was recorded for this clone. This chain joins TRBV2 and TRBJ2-4, with D perhaps matching TRBD1 (5 bases). Germline lookup yields CDR1 SNHLY and CDR2 FYNNEI. The CDR3 loop spans 14 amino acids. Trimming stripped 6 bases from V and 0 bases from J, with 9 bases between. The CDR3: CASRETVAKNIQYF. The CDR3 DNA reads as TGTGCCAGCAGGGAGACAGTAGCCAAAAACATTCAGTACTTC.

The chain links TRBV15 to TRBJ2-1, with TRBD2 matching 14 bases. CDR3 length equals 15 residues. Losses at the gene ends were 1 base for V and 9 bases for J; bases not matched to a gene: 2. Looked up from germline, CDR1 is LNHNV and CDR2 is YYDKDF (reference sequence). The CDR3 nucleotides read TGTGCCACCAGCAGAGGACTAGCGGGAGGGACTGAGCAGTTCTTC. Amino acids: CATSRGLAGGTEQFF.

The gene calls are TRBV29-1 and TRBJ2-5, with unresolved D. Deletions cut 0 bases from V and 2 bases from J, with 7 bases between. The CDR3 runs to 13 residues. Germline CDR1 SQVTM, CDR2 ANQGSEA. The CDR3 coding sequence is TGCAGCGTTGAAGATCTGTCTCAAGAGACCCAGTACTTC. Residues: CSVEDLSQETQYF.

CDR3 region: CASSRQREGPFF. CDR3 in DNA: TGCGCCAGCAGCCGCCAGCGGGAGGGACCGTTCTTC. The rearrangement uses TRBV5-1 and TRBJ2-1, with 10 bases fitting TRBD2. The CDR3 has 12 amino acids. V shed 4 bases and J 15 bases; nucleotides not matched to a gene: 7. Germline V lookup: CDR1 SGHRS, CDR2 YFSETQ.

The J gene is TRBJ1-2, the V gene TRBV2; TRBD1 might be the D (6 bases). CDR1 and CDR2 from the germline V gene are SNHLY and FYNNEI. This CDR3 has 13 residues. V was trimmed by 4 bases and J by 8 bases, leaving 14 bases between them. In DNA form, the CDR3 reads TGTGCCAGCAGTGTAGTGGACAGAAAGGGCTACACCTTC. Translated, it gives CASSVVDRKGYTF.

The V call is TRBV2, the J call TRBJ2-3, with unresolved D. Germline V gene data show CDR1 as SNHLY and CDR2 as FYNNEI. The CDR3 covers 14 residues. V lost 1 base and J lost 0, with 5 bases in between. The CDR3 loop is CASSEVTSTDTQYF. CDR3 coding DNA: TGTGCCAGCAGTGAAGTGACTAGCACAGATACGCAGTATTTT.

The rearrangement joins TRBV2 to TRBJ1-2; D call uncertain. The CDR3 is 14 amino acids. Trimming removed 2 bases from V and 2 bases from J, with 9 bases in between. CDR1 is SNHLY, CDR2 FYNNEI, per germline. This chain's CDR3 is CASSELDGNYGYTF. The CDR3 DNA is TGTGCCAGCAGTGAACTAGACGGAAACTATGGCTACACCTTC.

This clone is medium-sized in the sample. J is TRBJ1-5 and V is TRBV28; no definite D call. CDR3 length equals 15 residues. Trimming shortened V by 3 bases and J by 3 bases, and 12 bases separated the two germline ends. CDR1 and CDR2 (germline): MDHEN, SYDVKM. In nucleotides, the CDR3 is TGTGCCAGCAGTTTCCCCCGGGCCAACAATCAGCCCCAGCATTTT. Amino acid sequence: CASSFPRANNQPQHF.

The chain employs TRBV7-9 and TRBJ2-2, with TRBD2 matching over 8 bases. With 5 bases clipped from V and 5 bases from J, the junction kept 13 bases outside the gene matches. CDR3 length: 17 amino acids. Germline V CDR1 and CDR2: SEHNR, FQNEAQ (reference sequence). In nucleotides, the CDR3 is TGTGCCAGCAGCCTTCCCCCTGAGCGGGAGATAACCGGGGAGCTGTTTTTT. Translating gives CASSLPPEREITGELFF.

V gene TRBV10-3 combines with J gene TRBJ1-1; D unclear. The CDR3 is 13 amino acids. Germline CDR1 reads ENHRY; CDR2 reads SYGVKD. Trimming shortened V by 2 bases and J by 1 base, and 5 bases separated the two germline ends. CDR3 sequence reads: CAISEIANTEAFF. The CDR3 DNA follows: TGTGCCATCAGTGAGATCGCGAACACTGAAGCTTTCTTT.

This clone was seen only a few times. This chain connects TRBV4-2 to TRBJ2-7; 14 bases line up with TRBD2. Per the germline V gene, CDR1 is LGHNA and CDR2 is YNFKEQ. V gave up 6 bases and J gave up 2 bases; unmatched junction bases: 6. This CDR3 has 16 amino acids. CDR3 region: CASSPTTSGGAYEQYF. In DNA, the CDR3 is TGTGCCAGCAGTCCCACGACTAGCGGGGGGGCCTACGAGCAGTACTTC.

The V call is TRBV5-6, the J call TRBJ1-3; D not certain. Germline CDR1 and CDR2: SGHDT and YYEEEE. Trimming removed 4 bases at V and 0 bases at J, with 8 bases between. CDR3 length: 14 residues. This CDR3 is CASSLRNSGNTIYF. CDR3 DNA: TGTGCCAGCAGCCTCCGGAACTCTGGAAACACCATATATTTT.

This chain uses TRBV29-1 with TRBJ2-5; 8 nucleotides agree with TRBD1. The CDR3 loop spans 11 amino acids. The trim removed 7 bases at V and 7 bases at J, leaving 5 bases unmatched. Germline CDR1 reads SQVTM; CDR2 reads ANQGSEA. CDR3 nucleotide sequence: TGCAGCGGCGACAGGGGAGGGACCCAGTACTTC. Its protein product is CSGDRGGTQYF.

V is TRBV2 and J is TRBJ2-5; D might be TRBD2 (7 bases). Germline CDR1 reads SNHLY; CDR2 reads FYNNEI. The length of the CDR3 is 17 residues. Trimming cost V 1 base and J 4 bases, with 19 bases left between them. CDR3 region: CASSEEATAGAGETQYF. The CDR3 DNA reads TGTGCCAGCAGTGAAGAGGCTACCGCGGGGGCGGGAGAGACCCAGTACTTC.

The rearrangement uses TRBV19 and TRBJ2-4, with 7 bases that match TRBD1. V trimming: 5 bases; J trimming: 6 bases; junction bases outside the gene matches: 10. The germline gives CDR1 LNHDA, CDR2 SQIVND (reference sequence). This CDR3 comprises 15 residues. CDR3 nucleotides: TGTGCCAGTAGTCCCCTCGACAGGGTGGGAAACATTCAGTACTTC. This translates into CASSPLDRVGNIQYF.

The V and J genes are TRBV28 and TRBJ1-5; 7 bases line up with TRBD1. The trim removed 4 bases at V and 5 bases at J, leaving 5 bases unmatched. CDR1 and CDR2 (germline): MDHEN, SYDVKM. The CDR3 length is 14 residues. CDR3: CASSWEGAYQPQHF. The CDR3, as DNA: TGTGCCAGCAGTTGGGAGGGGGCCTATCAGCCCCAGCATTTT.